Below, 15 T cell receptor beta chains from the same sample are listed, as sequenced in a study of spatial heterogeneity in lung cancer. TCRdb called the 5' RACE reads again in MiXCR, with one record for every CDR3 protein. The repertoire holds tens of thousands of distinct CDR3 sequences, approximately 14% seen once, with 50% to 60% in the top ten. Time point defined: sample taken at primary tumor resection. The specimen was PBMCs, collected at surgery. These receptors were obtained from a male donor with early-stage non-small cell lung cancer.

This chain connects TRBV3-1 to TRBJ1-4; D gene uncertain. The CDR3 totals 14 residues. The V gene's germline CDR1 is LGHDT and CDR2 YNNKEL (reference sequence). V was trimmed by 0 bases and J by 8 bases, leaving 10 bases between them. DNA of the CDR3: TGTGCCAGCAGCCAAGAAGCACGGGAGGAAAAACTGTTTTTT. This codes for CASSQEAREEKLFF.

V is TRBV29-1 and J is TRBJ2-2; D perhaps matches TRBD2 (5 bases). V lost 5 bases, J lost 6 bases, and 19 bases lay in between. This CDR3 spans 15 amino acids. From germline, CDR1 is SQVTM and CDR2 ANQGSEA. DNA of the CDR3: TGCAGCGTTTTCCACCGGGGAGCTATGTCCGGGGAGCTGTTTTTT. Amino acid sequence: CSVFHRGAMSGELFF.

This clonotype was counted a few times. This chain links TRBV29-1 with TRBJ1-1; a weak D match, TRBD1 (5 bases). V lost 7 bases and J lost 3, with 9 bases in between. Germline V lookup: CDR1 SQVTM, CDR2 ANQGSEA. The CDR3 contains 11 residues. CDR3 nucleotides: TGCAGCGGGGACCGCGACACTGAAGCTTTCTTT. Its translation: CSGDRDTEAFF.

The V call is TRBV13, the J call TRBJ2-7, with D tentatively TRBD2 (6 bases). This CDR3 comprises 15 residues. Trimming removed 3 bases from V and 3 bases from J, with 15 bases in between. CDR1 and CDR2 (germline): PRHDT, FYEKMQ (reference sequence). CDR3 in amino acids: CASSLGGKSHYEQYF. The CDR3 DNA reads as TGTGCCAGCAGCTTGGGCGGGAAGAGCCACTACGAGCAGTACTTC.

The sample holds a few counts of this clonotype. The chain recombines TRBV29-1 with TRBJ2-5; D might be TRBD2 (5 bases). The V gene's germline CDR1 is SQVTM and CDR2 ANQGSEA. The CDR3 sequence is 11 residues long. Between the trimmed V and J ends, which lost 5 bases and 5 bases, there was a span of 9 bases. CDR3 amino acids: CSVTGGETQYF. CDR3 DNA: TGCAGCGTTACGGGCGGGGAGACCCAGTACTTC.

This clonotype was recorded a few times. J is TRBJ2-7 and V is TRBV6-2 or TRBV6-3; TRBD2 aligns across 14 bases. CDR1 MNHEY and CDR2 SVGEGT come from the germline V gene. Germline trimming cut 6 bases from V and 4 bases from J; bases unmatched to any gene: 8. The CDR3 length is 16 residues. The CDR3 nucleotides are TGTGCCAGCAGAGCCGGGACTAGCGGGAGACTTTACGAGCAGTACTTC. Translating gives CASRAGTSGRLYEQYF.

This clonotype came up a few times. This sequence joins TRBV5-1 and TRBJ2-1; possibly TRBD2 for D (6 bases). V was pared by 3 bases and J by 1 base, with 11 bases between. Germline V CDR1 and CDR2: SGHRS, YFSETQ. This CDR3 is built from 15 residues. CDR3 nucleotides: TGCGCCAGCAGCTCGGGGACTCCTTCCTACAATGAGCAGTTCTTC. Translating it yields CASSSGTPSYNEQFF. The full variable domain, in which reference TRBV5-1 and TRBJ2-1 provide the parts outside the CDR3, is KAGVTQTPRYLIKTRGQQVTLSCSPISGHRSVSWYQQTPGQGLQFLFEYFSETQRNKGNFPGRFSGRQFSNSRSEMNVSTLELGDSALYLCASSSGTPSYNEQFFGPGTRLTVL.

The CDR3 region has the DNA TGCGCCAGCAGCGACACCTACACCGGGGAGCTGTTTTTT. This translates into CASSDTYTGELFF. The chain has TRBV5-1 and TRBJ2-2; no reliable D call. Trimming left V 4 bases short and J 3 bases short, with 7 bases between. Germline V gives CDR1 SGHRS, CDR2 YFSETQ. The length of the CDR3 is 13 residues. Combining the CDR3 with reference TRBV5-1 and TRBJ2-2 gives the whole variable domain KAGVTQTPRYLIKTRGQQVTLSCSPISGHRSVSWYQQTPGQGLQFLFEYFSETQRNKGNFPGRFSGRQFSNSRSEMNVSTLELGDSALYLCASSDTYTGELFFGEGSRLTVL.

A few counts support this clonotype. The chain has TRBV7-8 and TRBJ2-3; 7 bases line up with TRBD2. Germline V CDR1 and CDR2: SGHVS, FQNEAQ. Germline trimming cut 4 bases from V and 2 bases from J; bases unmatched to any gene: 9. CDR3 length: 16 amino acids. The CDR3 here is CASSSLRGRDTDTQYF. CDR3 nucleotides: TGTGCCAGCAGCTCGCTTAGAGGGAGGGACACAGATACGCAGTATTTT. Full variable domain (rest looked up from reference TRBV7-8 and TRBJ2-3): GAGVSQSPRYKVAKRGQDVALRCDPISGHVSLFWYQQALGQGPEFLTYFQNEAQLDKSGLPSDRFFAERPEGSVSTLKIQRTQQEDSAVYLCASSSLRGRDTDTQYFGPGTRLTVL.

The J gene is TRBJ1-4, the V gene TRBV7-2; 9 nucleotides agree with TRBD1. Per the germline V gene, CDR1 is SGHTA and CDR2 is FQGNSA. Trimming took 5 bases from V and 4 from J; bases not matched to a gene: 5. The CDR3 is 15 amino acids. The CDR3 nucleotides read TGTGCCAGCAGCCCTGGGACAGGGTATAATGAAAAACTGTTTTTT. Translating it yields CASSPGTGYNEKLFF.

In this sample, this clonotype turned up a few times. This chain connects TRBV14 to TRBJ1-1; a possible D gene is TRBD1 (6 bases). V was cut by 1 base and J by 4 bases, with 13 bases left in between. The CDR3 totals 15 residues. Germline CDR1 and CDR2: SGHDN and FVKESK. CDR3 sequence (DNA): TGTGCCAGCAGCCAAGTCCAGGGGCAGGGCACTGAAGCTTTCTTT. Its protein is CASSQVQGQGTEAFF. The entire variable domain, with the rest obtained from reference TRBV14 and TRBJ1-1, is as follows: EAGVTQFPSHSVIEKGQTVTLRCDPISGHDNLYWYRRVMGKEIKFLLHFVKESKQDESGMPNNRFLAERTGGTYSTLKVQPAELEDSGVYFCASSQVQGQGTEAFFGQGTRLTVV.

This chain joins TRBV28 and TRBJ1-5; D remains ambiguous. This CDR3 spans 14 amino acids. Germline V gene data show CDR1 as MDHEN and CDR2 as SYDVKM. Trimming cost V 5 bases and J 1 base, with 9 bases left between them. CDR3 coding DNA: TGTGCCAGCAGTGGAGTACTGAGCAATCAGCCCCAGCATTTT. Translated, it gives CASSGVLSNQPQHF.

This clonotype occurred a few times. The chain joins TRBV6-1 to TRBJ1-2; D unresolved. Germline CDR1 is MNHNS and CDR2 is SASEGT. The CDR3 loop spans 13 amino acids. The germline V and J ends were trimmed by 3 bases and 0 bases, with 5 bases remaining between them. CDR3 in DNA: TGTGCCAGCAGTGACGGGGCTAACTATGGCTACACCTTC. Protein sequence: CASSDGANYGYTF.

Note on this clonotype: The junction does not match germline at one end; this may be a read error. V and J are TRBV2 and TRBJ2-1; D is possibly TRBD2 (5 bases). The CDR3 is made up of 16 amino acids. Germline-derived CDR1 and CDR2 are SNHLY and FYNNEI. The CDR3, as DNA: TGTGCCAGCAGTGGGGGAACGGGGAGCTCCTACAATGGGCAGTTCTTC. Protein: CASSGGTGSSYNGQFF.

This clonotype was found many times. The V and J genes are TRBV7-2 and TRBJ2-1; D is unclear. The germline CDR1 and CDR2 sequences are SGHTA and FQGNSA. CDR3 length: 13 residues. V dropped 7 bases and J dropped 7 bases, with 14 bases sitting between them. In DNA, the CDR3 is TGTGCCAGCACCACCCCCTTGAGGAATGAGCAGTTCTTC. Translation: CASTTPLRNEQFF.